A selection of T cell receptor beta chains follows, all from one sample in a study of blood T cell repertoires in COVID-19. Assay: immunoSEQ multiplex PCR; the TCRdb copy retains only in-frame clones and omits some. The data hold fewer than 250,000 clones, with 87% observed a single time. The sample comprised PBMCs or T cells enriched from blood (not recorded which). The receptors shown here come from a woman aged 25 to 39 with acute COVID-19. Both conserved end residues are part of each CDR3. The D gene is left open where the match is weak. Expanded clones get a size class; other rows say once, few or many, or leave the size out.

TRBV6-5,-,-,15,TRBJ1-1,TGTGCCAGCAGAGAGGGAGGGATTATGAACACTGAAGCTTTCTTT,CASREGGIMNTEAFF
TRBV3-1/TRBV3-2,few,TRBD2,15,TRBJ2-2,TGTGCCAGCAGCCAAGGACTAGTCGGGAGGGGGGAGCTGTTTTTT,CASSQGLVGRGELFF
TRBV7-2,-,TRBD1,14,TRBJ2-3,TGTGCCAGCAGGGACAGGGGGGGGACAGATACGCAGTATTTT,CASRDRGGTDTQYF
TRBV7-9,-,-,15,TRBJ1-4,TGTGCCAGCAGCTCCGCGTGGGCGACTAATGAAAAACTGTTTTTT,CASSSAWATNEKLFF
TRBV27,-,-,12,TRBJ1-4,TGTGCCAGCAGTTTTTTAAATGAAAAACTGTTTTTT,CASSFLNEKLFF
TRBV6-5,-,-,13,TRBJ1-3,TGTGCCAGCAGGCCACAGGGCAGGAGCACCATATATTTT,CASRPQGRSTIYF
TRBV3-1/TRBV3-2,-,-,14,TRBJ2-7,TGTGCCAGCAGCCAAGGGGCGGGATCCTACGAGCAGTACTTC,CASSQGAGSYEQYF
TRBV6-5,-,-,13,TRBJ1-2,TGTGCCAGCAGTTCAGGCCCTACCTATGGCTACACCTTC,CASSSGPTYGYTF
TRBV7-8,-,-,15,TRBJ1-1,TGTGCCAGCAGCTTAGCGAGAGGAGCTAACACTGAAGCTTTCTTT,CASSLARGANTEAFF
TRBV18,-,-,13,TRBJ1-1,TGTGCCAGCTCACCACCCCAGAACACTGAAGCTTTCTTT,CASSPPQNTEAFF
TRBV6-1,-,TRBD1,16,TRBJ2-5,TGTGCCAGCAGTGAAGCGGGCAGGGGGTTGGGAGAGACCCAGTACTTC,CASSEAGRGLGETQYF
TRBV4-3,-,-,16,TRBJ1-2,TGCGCCAGCAGCCAAGATCTTCAGGGGCGGAACTATGGCTACACCTTC,CASSQDLQGRNYGYTF
TRBV14,once,TRBD2,15,TRBJ2-5,TGTGCCAGCAGCCCGTTAGGACTAGCAGAAGAGACCCAGTACTTC,CASSPLGLAEETQYF
TRBV12-3/TRBV12-4,many,-,12,TRBJ1-6,TGTGCCAGCAGTTTGGGGGGGCAGTCCCTCCACTTT,CASSLGGQSLHF
TRBV6-5,few,-,15,TRBJ1-1,TGTGCCAGCAGTTCGACTACAGTAGAGAACACTGAAGCTTTCTTT,CASSSTTVENTEAFF
TRBV7-8,-,-,13,TRBJ1-5,TGTGCCAGCAGCTTATCCCTCAATCAGCCCCAGCATTTT,CASSLSLNQPQHF
TRBV28,-,TRBD2,15,TRBJ2-7,TGTGCCAGCAGTTTCTCGGGAGGGGATGACTACGAGCAGTACTTC,CASSFSGGDDYEQYF
TRBV3-1/TRBV3-2,once,-,15,TRBJ1-2,TGTGCCAGCAGCCAAGAAACCCGGTCGGTATCTGGCTACACCTTC,CASSQETRSVSGYTF
TRBV6-4,-,-,13,TRBJ1-5,TGTGCCAGCAGTGTACAGGATAATCAGCCCCAGCATTTT,CASSVQDNQPQHF
TRBV6-4,-,-,14,TRBJ2-2,TGTGCCAGCAGAACAGACGCGAACACCGGGGAGCTGTTTTTT,CASRTDANTGELFF
TRBV4-3,-,-,16,TRBJ1-1,TGCGCCAGCAGCCAAGATCGGGGGATCTTGAACACTGAAGCTTTCTTT,CASSQDRGILNTEAFF
TRBV10-3,once,TRBD1,12,TRBJ1-1,TGTGCCATCAGGACAGGGGGCACTGAAGCTTTCTTT,CAIRTGGTEAFF
TRBV14,once,-,14,TRBJ1-1,TGTGCCAGCAGCCGAAGTTCAGGGGACACTGAAGCTTTCTTT,CASSRSSGDTEAFF
TRBV12-5,-,TRBD1,16,TRBJ1-5,TGTGCTAGTGGGGCACCGGGACAGGGAAGCAATCAGCCCCAGCATTTT,CASGAPGQGSNQPQHF
TRBV4-3,-,-,15,TRBJ1-2,TGCGCCAGCAGCCAGGGTGCTTTTGGACTCGGGGGCTACACCTTC,CASSQGAFGLGGYTF
TRBV11-2,-,TRBD2,19,TRBJ2-1,TGTGCCAGCAGCTTAGGGCTAGCGGGGGGTAGAAGCTCCTACAATGAGCAGTTCTTC,CASSLGLAGGRSSYNEQFF
TRBV19,-,TRBD1,14,TRBJ2-1,TGTGCCAGTACAACAGGGGGCCCCTACAATGAGCAGTTCTTC,CASTTGGPYNEQFF
TRBV25-1,-,-,14,TRBJ1-1,TGTGCCAGCAGTGGGACAGAAGTGAACACTGAAGCTTTCTTT,CASSGTEVNTEAFF
TRBV19,-,-,12,TRBJ1-1,TGTGCCAGTAGTTCAAAGACAGGAAAGGCTTTCTTT,CASSSKTGKAFF
TRBV9,-,TRBD2,16,TRBJ2-3,TGTGCCAGCAGCGTAGATACAGCGGGGGGTTCAGATACGCAGTATTTT,CASSVDTAGGSDTQYF
TRBV4-1,-,TRBD1,13,TRBJ1-1,TGCGCCAGCAGCGGGGGACAGGGGAGTGAAGCTTTCTTT,CASSGGQGSEAFF
TRBV3-1/TRBV3-2,once,TRBD1,16,TRBJ1-3,TGTGCCAGCACCGGGCTGTCACAGGGGTCTGGAAACACCATATATTTT,CASTGLSQGSGNTIYF
TRBV20-1,-,-,8,TRBJ1-4,TGCAGTACCGGGTCACTGTTTTTT,CSTGSLFF
TRBV19,few,TRBD1,15,TRBJ2-7,TGTGCCAGTAGTATGGGGGCCAGGGGGTCCTACGAGCAGTACTTC,CASSMGARGSYEQYF
TRBV4-1,-,-,14,TRBJ1-1,TGCGCCAGCAGCGTAATCCGGGAGAACACTGAAGCTTTCTTT,CASSVIRENTEAFF
TRBV6-5,-,-,15,TRBJ2-5,TGTGCCAGCAGTTTGGGCAGCCTAACTGAAGAGACCCAGTACTTC,CASSLGSLTEETQYF
TRBV7-8,once,-,14,TRBJ1-1,TGTGCCAGCAGCTCCATATCTTTAGTACGGAGAGCTTTCTTT,CASSSISLVRRAFF
TRBV18,few,-,15,TRBJ2-5,TGTGCCAGCTCACCCAACGACGGACAGCAAGAGACCCAGTACTTC,CASSPNDGQQETQYF
TRBV4-1,-,-,14,TRBJ2-7,TGCGCCAGCAGCCAAGCCCTGGCAGGGGACGAGCAGTACTTC,CASSQALAGDEQYF
TRBV10-3,few,-,13,TRBJ1-4,TGTGCCATCTCAGCCGGGACTAATGAAAAACTGTTTTTT,CAISAGTNEKLFF
TRBV7-2,-,-,15,TRBJ1-5,TGTGCCAGCAGCTTAATACAGGTTAGCAATCAGCCCCAGCATTTT,CASSLIQVSNQPQHF
TRBV5-4,once,TRBD2,16,TRBJ2-1,TGTGCCAGCAGCTTGGGACTAGCGGACTCCTACAATGAGCAGTTCTTC,CASSLGLADSYNEQFF
TRBV10-1,-,-,14,TRBJ2-1,TGCGCCAGCAGTGAGGGCGGGGCTACCAATGAGCAGTTCTTC,CASSEGGATNEQFF
TRBV18,-,-,14,TRBJ2-1,TGTGCCAGCTCACCGGGACAAGCCTACAATGAGCAGTTCTTC,CASSPGQAYNEQFF
TRBV12-3/TRBV12-4,few,-,11,TRBJ1-1,TGTGCCAGCAGTTCCCGAGGCGGCGCTTTCTTT,CASSSRGGAFF